This T cell receptor beta chain was recorded in a study of CD8 T cells in Susac syndrome. The multiple sclerosis control group consisted of treatment-naive patients whose relapsing-remitting disease, which was either stable or active, fulfilled revised McDonald criteria. With random hexamers, reverse transcription was performed on roughly 0.5 to 1 ug of RNA. TCRdb processed the immunoSEQ multiplex PCR reads anew with MiXCR; each CDR3 protein has one entry. The profile shows approximately 210,000 distinct CDR3 sequences, approximately 95% of them singletons. There are 21 residues in the CDR3. The germline V gene has CDR1 SGHAT and CDR2 FQDESV (reference sequence). The V segment lost 5 bases and the J segment 2 bases; nucleotides outside the gene matches: 18.

The sample comprised CD4+ T cells from PBMCs. V and J are TRBV11-1 and TRBJ2-3; 14 nucleotides align to TRBD2. The clonotype was recovered from a human donor with multiple sclerosis. CDR3 nucleotides: TGTGCCAGCAGCGGAAGGCCCGGGACTAGCGGGGGCCGCCCCTACACAGATACGCAGTATTTT. It yields the protein CASSGRPGTSGGRPYTDTQYF.